These T cell receptor beta chains were read from a single sample in a study of T cell repertoires in cytomegalovirus infection. TCRdb used MiXCR to reprocess the reads, holding one entry per CDR3 protein. This table holds 750,000 to 900,000 distinct CDR3 sequences, approximately 32% found once. Their specific antigens are unknown. The sample consisted of cultured CD8+ T cells from PBMCs, taken from culture after CMV antigen stimulation. These receptors were collected from a human donor in good health (CMV status not recorded). Some clones in this sample may be carry-over from other donors' samples. Each CDR3 is given with its conserved first and last residue. The order of the fields is V gene, D gene, J gene, clone size, CDR3 DNA, CDR3 protein. D genes are given only for firm matches. Clone size is given for some rows only: seen once, a few or many times, or a class if the clone is expanded.

V: TRBV7-9
D: TRBD2
J: TRBJ2-2
size: many
DNA: TGTGCCAGCAGCTCCCGAGTTGGGACTAGCGGGGGGCCCAACACCGGGGAGCTGTTTTTT
CDR3: CASSSRVGTSGGPNTGELFF

V: TRBV5-1
D: NA
J: TRBJ2-3
size: NA
DNA: TGCGCCAGCAGCTTGAGGGACACCTACATCACAGATACGCAGTATTTT
CDR3: CASSLRDTYITDTQYF

V: TRBV27
D: TRBD1
J: TRBJ1-2
size: NA
DNA: TGTGCCAGCAGTACCGGGACAGGGTGGGGCGGCTACACCTTC
CDR3: CASSTGTGWGGYTF

V: TRBV28
D: TRBD1
J: TRBJ1-5
size: many
DNA: TGTGCCAGCAGTCCAGGGGGCAAGAGCAATCAGCCCCAGCATTTT
CDR3: CASSPGGKSNQPQHF

V: TRBV2
D: NA
J: TRBJ1-6
size: NA
DNA: TGTGCCATACTCGGCGCCGTGGGGGGAGATAATTCACCCCTCCACTTT
CDR3: CAILGAVGGDNSPLHF

V: TRBV7-9
D: NA
J: TRBJ2-2
size: NA
DNA: TGTGCCAGCAGCTCTAAGGTGCCCAGCACCGGGGAGCTGTTTTTT
CDR3: CASSSKVPSTGELFF

V: TRBV24-1
D: TRBD1
J: TRBJ1-5
size: few
DNA: TGTGCCACCAGTGATTCCAGGGGGAGTAGCAATCAGCCCCAGCATTTT
CDR3: CATSDSRGSSNQPQHF

V: TRBV7-5
D: NA
J: TRBJ2-2
size: few
DNA: NA
CDR3: CISVPEADRDRGPPNTGELFF

V: TRBV7-9
D: NA
J: TRBJ1-1
size: many
DNA: TGTGCCAGCAGCAGCAGGGTCGTGGGGAACACTGAAGCTTTCTTT
CDR3: CASSSRVVGNTEAFF

V: TRBV12-3/TRBV12-4
D: NA
J: TRBJ1-1
size: many
DNA: TGTGCCAGCAGACCAGGGTTAAACACTGAAGCTTTCTTT
CDR3: CASRPGLNTEAFF

V: TRBV12-5
D: NA
J: TRBJ1-4
size: NA
DNA: TGTGCTAGTGGCCCCACGACTGAAAAACTGTTTTTT
CDR3: CASGPTTEKLFF

V: TRBV7-2
D: NA
J: TRBJ2-7
size: many
DNA: TGTGCCAGCAGCTCCCCCCGGGGAGCCGTCTACGAGCAGTACTTC
CDR3: CASSSPRGAVYEQYF

V: TRBV12-3/TRBV12-4
D: NA
J: TRBJ1-1
size: NA
DNA: TGTGCCAGCAGTTTTGGGGGGATCCAGGCTGAAGCTTTCTTT
CDR3: CASSFGGIQAEAFF

V: TRBV19
D: NA
J: TRBJ2-1
size: NA
DNA: TGTGCCACCTCGATCGGGAGATACAATGAGCAGTTCTTC
CDR3: CATSIGRYNEQFF

V: TRBV5-6
D: NA
J: TRBJ1-2
size: few
DNA: TGTGCCAGCAGCTTACCGAATATTAACTATGGCTACACCTTC
CDR3: CASSLPNINYGYTF

V: TRBV19
D: TRBD1
J: TRBJ1-1
size: NA
DNA: TGTGCCAGTAGTATAGTTGGCAGGGGGTACGGCACTGAAGCTTTCTTT
CDR3: CASSIVGRGYGTEAFF

V: TRBV3-1
D: TRBD1
J: TRBJ1-6
size: NA
DNA: TGTGCCAGCAGCCAAGCCCCGGGACAGAATTCACCCCTCCACTTT
CDR3: CASSQAPGQNSPLHF

V: TRBV4-1
D: TRBD1
J: TRBJ2-5
size: NA
DNA: TGCGCCAGCAGCCAGCTTACAGGGGCCGCCGAGACCCAGTACTTC
CDR3: CASSQLTGAAETQYF

V: TRBV13
D: NA
J: TRBJ1-6
size: NA
DNA: TGTGCCAGCAGCTTAGGCCTACAAGACGGATACTATAATTCACCCCTCCACTTT
CDR3: CASSLGLQDGYYNSPLHF

V: TRBV7-3
D: NA
J: TRBJ1-1
size: NA
DNA: TGTGCCAGCAGCTTCACAGGGAGCACTGAAGCTTTCTTT
CDR3: CASSFTGSTEAFF

V: TRBV27
D: TRBD1
J: TRBJ1-6
size: few
DNA: TGTGCCAGCAGCGTGGTGGGGGGACAGGCTTCACCCCTCCACTTT
CDR3: CASSVVGGQASPLHF

V: TRBV4-3
D: NA
J: TRBJ1-1
size: NA
DNA: TGCGCCAGCAGCCAAGTCTCCCCCTTAGGCACTGAAGCTTTCTTT
CDR3: CASSQVSPLGTEAFF

V: TRBV5-4
D: NA
J: TRBJ1-1
size: NA
DNA: TGTGCCAGCAGCTTGGGGGGTTATAGTGAAGCTTTCTTT
CDR3: CASSLGGYSEAFF

V: TRBV3-1
D: NA
J: TRBJ2-3
size: NA
DNA: TGTGCCAGCAGCTCTGCAGACAGTAGCACAGATACGCAGTATTTT
CDR3: CASSSADSSTDTQYF

V: TRBV20-1
D: NA
J: TRBJ1-4
size: NA
DNA: TGCAGTGCTAATGGGGGCCACGCAACTAATGAAAAACTGTTTTTT
CDR3: CSANGGHATNEKLFF

V: TRBV25-1
D: NA
J: TRBJ1-1
size: NA
DNA: TGTGCCAGCAGTGACAGGCGGACTGAAGCTTTCTTT
CDR3: CASSDRRTEAFF

V: TRBV5-8
D: NA
J: TRBJ2-1
size: many
DNA: TGTGCCAGCAGCACCGACTACAATGAGCAGTTCTTC
CDR3: CASSTDYNEQFF

V: TRBV7-6
D: NA
J: TRBJ2-7
size: NA
DNA: TGTGCCAGCAGCTTAGGGCCGAGCCCGCTCTACGAGCAGTACTTC
CDR3: CASSLGPSPLYEQYF

V: TRBV10-3
D: TRBD1
J: TRBJ2-2
size: NA
DNA: TGTGCCATCAGTGAGTGGGCGGGACAGGGCCGTTCGAACACCGGGGAGCTGTTTTTT
CDR3: CAISEWAGQGRSNTGELFF

V: TRBV24-1
D: NA
J: TRBJ2-2
size: many
DNA: TGTGCCACCAGTGAGAGGGATCCGAACACCGGGGAGCTGTTTTTT
CDR3: CATSERDPNTGELFF

V: TRBV6-1
D: NA
J: TRBJ2-3
size: many
DNA: TGTGCCAGCAGTGAAAAGGCCAGCCGGGTGCAGTATTTT
CDR3: CASSEKASRVQYF

V: TRBV7-2
D: NA
J: TRBJ1-2
size: many
DNA: TGTGCCAGCAGCTTACTTTCCCGGACAGCGCCTGACTATGGCTACACCTTC
CDR3: CASSLLSRTAPDYGYTF

V: TRBV28
D: NA
J: TRBJ1-4
size: NA
DNA: TGTGCCAGCAGTCCGGCCGGGGGTTGGAGGGAAAAACTGTTTTTT
CDR3: CASSPAGGWREKLFF

V: TRBV28
D: TRBD2
J: TRBJ2-5
size: NA
DNA: TGTGCCGGGGGGACTAGCGGGGGGGAGACCCAGTACTTC
CDR3: CAGGTSGGETQYF

V: TRBV12-5
D: NA
J: TRBJ1-1
size: NA
DNA: TGTGCTAGTGCCATACAGGGTTCTGAAGCTTTCTTT
CDR3: CASAIQGSEAFF

V: TRBV7-6
D: TRBD1
J: TRBJ1-1
size: many
DNA: TGTGCCAGCAGCTTAGCGGGCAGGGGGGAAGCTTTCTTT
CDR3: CASSLAGRGEAFF

V: TRBV4-3
D: NA
J: TRBJ2-1
size: few
DNA: TGCGCCAGCAGCCAAGATCACCCCAGCTACAATGAGCAGTTCTTC
CDR3: CASSQDHPSYNEQFF

V: TRBV25-1
D: NA
J: TRBJ2-7
size: many
DNA: TGTGCCAGCAGTGAATATGGGTTACACGAGCAGTACTTC
CDR3: CASSEYGLHEQYF

V: TRBV19
D: NA
J: TRBJ1-5
size: few
DNA: TGTGCCAGTAGTATAGGGGCAAATCAGCCCCAGCATTTT
CDR3: CASSIGANQPQHF